What follows are 5 T cell receptor beta chains derived from one specimen sequenced in a study of preoperative IRX-2 immunotherapy in early breast cancer. The assay was immunoSEQ multiplex PCR, and TCRdb's table has in-frame clones only and misses some. The profile covers under 40,000 clones, with around nine tenths appearing a single time and around 1.6% taken by the ten largest. Treatment denoted: preoperative locoregional IRX-2 cytokine immunotherapy. Source: tumor tissue, taken after IRX-2 immunotherapy. The origin of the receptors is a human donor with breast cancer.

The rearrangement links TRBV6-8 to TRBJ2-7, with D perhaps TRBD1 (6 bases). CDR3 size: 15 residues. Germline loops: CDR1 MNHGY, CDR2 SAAAGT. The CDR3 is CASSYMAGDSYEQYV. CDR3 coding DNA: TGTGCCAGYAGTTACATGGCAGGGGATTCCTACGAGCAGTACGTC.

This clone is a singleton in its sample. The chain's CDR3 is CASSYATQGPQHF. The DNA of the CDR3 is TGTGCCAGCAGTTACGCAACCCAAGGGCCCCAGCATTTT. The chain has TRBV6-8 and TRBJ1-5; no definite D call. V lost 2 bases and J 9 bases, leaving 11 bases between the germline ends. The CDR3 extends over 13 amino acids. Per germline, CDR1 MNHGY and CDR2 SAAAGT.

Concerning this clone itself: The junction does not match germline at one end; this may be a read error. The V gene is TRBV6-8, the J gene TRBJ2-1, with TRBD2 identical over 11 bases. The CDR3 has 17 residues. The V gene's germline CDR1 is MNHGY and CDR2 SAAAGT. CDR3 in amino acids: CAISGGAGTSGYNEQFF. CDR3 sequence (DNA): TGTGCCATCAGTGGGGGTGCGGGGACTAGCGGCTACAATGAGCAGTTCTTC.

This clone came up once. The chain recombines TRBV18 with TRBJ1-1; D unclear. The CDR3 consists of 15 residues. The V end lost 0 bases, the J end lost 4 bases, and 12 bases lay between the germline ends. Germline V gene sequence: CDR1 KGHSH, CDR2 LQKENI. CDR3 DNA: TGTGCCAGCTCACCACCCAAAACCGAGGTCACTGAAGCTTTCTTT. It specifies CASSPPKTEVTEAFF.

The V call is TRBV18, the J call TRBJ1-2; D is unresolved. The CDR3 is made up of 13 amino acids. Trimming took off 2 bases at V and 8 bases at J, with 12 bases between the two ends. From germline, CDR1 is KGHSH and CDR2 LQKENI. The CDR3 nucleotides read TGTGCCAGCTCACCAGTAGCAGCTCTAGGCTACACCTTC. Translation: CASSPVAALGYTF.